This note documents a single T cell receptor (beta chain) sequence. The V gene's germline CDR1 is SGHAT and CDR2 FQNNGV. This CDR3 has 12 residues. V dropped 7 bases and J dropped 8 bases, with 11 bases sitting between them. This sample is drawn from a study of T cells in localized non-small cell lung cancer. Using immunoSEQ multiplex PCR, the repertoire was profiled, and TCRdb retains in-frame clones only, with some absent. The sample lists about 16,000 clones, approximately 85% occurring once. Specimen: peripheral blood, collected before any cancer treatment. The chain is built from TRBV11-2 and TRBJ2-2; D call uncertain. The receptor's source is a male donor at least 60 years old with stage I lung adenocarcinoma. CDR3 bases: TGTGCCAGCAACGTCCGGTGGGGGGAGCTGTTTTTT. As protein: CASNVRWGELFF.